This paragraph reports one TCR beta chain. The antigen remains undetermined. Assay: immunoSEQ multiplex PCR; the TCRdb copy retains only in-frame clones and omits some. This table holds approximately 64,000 clones, approximately 84% found once. The source of the sample is a study of a mutant IDH1 vaccine in newly diagnosed glioma. Trimming left V 4 bases short and J 5 bases short, with 26 bases between. Germline V CDR1 and CDR2: MNHEY, SMNVEV (reference sequence). The CDR3 extends over 18 amino acids. As for time point: week 11, during vaccination. A single vaccine dose contained 300 ug of mutant IDH1 20-mer peptide, and topical imiquimod was used with it. Donors' newly diagnosed IDH1-mutant WHO grade 3 or 4 astrocytomas lacked nuclear ATRX.

Source: PBMCs, taken from a glioma patient whose treatment included an IDH1 peptide vaccine. The gene calls are TRBV27 and TRBJ2-5; D ambiguous. This receptor was taken from a woman between 50 and 59 years old with glioma. The CDR3 region has the DNA TGTGCCAGCAGTTCACGGGCCCATTCGAGGCAGGTATGGGAGACCCAGTACTTC. Encoded protein: CASSSRAHSRQVWETQYF.